These T cell receptor beta chains were read from a single sample in a study of T cell responses to AZD1222 COVID-19 vaccine. Produced via immunoSEQ multiplex PCR; TCRdb's table is partial and in-frame only. The sample has approximately 140,000 clones, about 89% seen once. Sample: peripheral blood, taken 28 days after the second dose of the MenACWY control vaccine. These receptors came from an adult who received the MenACWY meningococcal vaccine as a control. Each CDR3 is given with its conserved first and last residue. The D gene is left open where the match is weak. Clone size, where shown, is once, few, many, or a class for clones that have expanded.

.	TRBV29-1	TRBJ2-2	.	CSSKGSAYTGELFF	TGCAGCTCGAAAGGTAGCGCTTACACCGGGGAGCTGTTTTTT
few	TRBV6-2/TRBV6-3	TRBJ1-2	TRBD1	CASSTPGTAMGGYTF	TGTGCCAGCAGTACCCCCGGGACAGCGATGGGTGGCTACACCTTC
.	TRBV24-1	TRBJ2-5	TRBD1	CATSDPGTVRETQYF	TGTGCCACCAGTGATCCCGGGACAGTTCGTGAGACCCAGTACTTC
.	TRBV6-2/TRBV6-3	TRBJ2-3	TRBD2	CASSYLSGGLIDTQYF	TGTGCCAGCAGTTACCTGTCGGGGGGGCTGATAGATACGCAGTATTTT
.	TRBV6-5	TRBJ1-4	TRBD1	CASTEGQVEKLFF	TGTGCCAGCACCGAGGGACAGGTTGAAAAACTGTTTTTT
.	TRBV18	TRBJ1-2	.	CASSPGTAGYGYTF	TGTGCCAGCTCACCTGGGACGGCAGGATATGGCTACACCTTC
.	TRBV19	TRBJ1-4	.	CASSTGQTLGEKLFF	TGTGCCAGTAGTACCGGCCAGACCCTCGGGGAAAAACTGTTTTTT
.	TRBV7-7	TRBJ2-2	.	CASSLASTGELFF	TGTGCCAGCAGCTTAGCTAGCACCGGGGAGCTGTTTTTT
.	TRBV12-3/TRBV12-4	TRBJ2-5	.	CASSLERETQYF	TGTGCCAGCAGTTTAGAGAGGGAGACCCAGTACTTC
.	TRBV28	TRBJ2-7	.	CASSAWTASSYEQYF	TGTGCCAGCAGTGCATGGACAGCGTCCTCCTACGAGCAGTACTTC
.	TRBV5-1	TRBJ2-7	TRBD1	CASSFGQGNYEQYF	TGCGCCAGCAGCTTCGGACAGGGGAACTACGAGCAGTACTTC
.	TRBV21-1	TRBJ2-7	.	CASSKGKRSYEQYF	TGTGCCAGCAGCAAAGGGAAGCGGTCCTACGAGCAGTACTTC
.	TRBV24-1	TRBJ1-5	.	CATSDSQFAGDQPQHF	TGTGCCACCAGTGATTCCCAGTTCGCAGGGGATCAGCCCCAGCATTTT
.	TRBV10-1	TRBJ2-5	.	CASGLRTLGQETQYF	TGCGCCAGCGGGCTCAGGACCTTGGGACAAGAGACCCAGTACTTC
once	TRBV3-1/TRBV3-2	TRBJ2-1	.	CASSQQGPSYNEQFF	TGTGCCAGCAGCCAGCAGGGGCCCTCCTACAATGAGCAGTTCTTC
once	TRBV30	TRBJ2-7	.	CAVEKPSYEQYF	TGTGCCGTAGAGAAACCTTCCTACGAGCAGTACTTC
.	TRBV12-3/TRBV12-4	TRBJ1-3	.	CASSYSSGNTIYF	TGTGCCAGCAGTTACAGCTCTGGAAACACCATATATTTT
.	TRBV5-5	TRBJ2-5	TRBD2	CASRIGAGEQETQYF	TGTGCCAGCAGAATAGGGGCGGGGGAGCAAGAGACCCAGTACTTC
.	TRBV27	TRBJ1-2	.	CASRSNSGEDGYTF	TGTGCCAGCAGAAGTAACTCCGGGGAAGATGGCTACACCTTC
.	TRBV2	TRBJ1-6	.	CASRGDGEGSPLHF	TGTGCCAGCAGGGGGGACGGAGAGGGTTCACCCCTCCACTTT
.	TRBV6-5	TRBJ1-2	.	CASRIFSSEGRTFTF	TGTGCCAGCAGGATCTTTTCTAGTGAGGGCAGGACGTTCACCTTC
.	TRBV3-1/TRBV3-2	TRBJ2-2	.	CASSQAGTGELFF	TGTGCCAGCAGCCAAGCAGGAACCGGGGAGCTGTTTTTT
.	TRBV18	TRBJ2-7	.	CASSPPNAPYEQYF	TGTGCCAGCTCACCACCGAACGCCCCCTACGAGCAGTACTTC
.	TRBV4-3	TRBJ2-2	.	CASSQDRGLKTGELFF	TGCGCCAGCAGCCAAGATCGGGGGCTTAAAACCGGGGAGCTGTTTTTT
.	TRBV12-3/TRBV12-4	TRBJ2-3	.	CASSSLADTQYF	TGTGCCAGCAGTTCACTAGCAGATACGCAGTATTTT
.	TRBV11-2	TRBJ2-3	TRBD2	CASSLGLGAGGDTQYF	TGTGCCAGCAGCTTAGGATTGGGAGCGGGAGGAGATACGCAGTATTTT
.	TRBV19	TRBJ1-6	TRBD1	CATGDSYNSPLHF	TGTGCCACGGGGGACAGCTATAATTCACCCCTCCACTTT
.	TRBV12-3/TRBV12-4	TRBJ2-1	.	CASSLVLAHEQFF	TGTGCCAGCAGTTTAGTTCTAGCGCATGAGCAGTTCTTC
.	TRBV11-3	TRBJ2-3	.	CASSSQGNTDTQYF	TGTGCCAGCAGCTCACAGGGAAACACAGATACGCAGTATTTT
.	TRBV11-3	TRBJ2-3	TRBD2	CASSTRTSADFSTDTQYF	TGTGCCAGCAGCACTCGGACTAGCGCCGATTTTAGCACAGATACGCAGTATTTT
.	TRBV24-1	TRBJ1-2	.	CATRNLQDFNYGYTF	TGTGCCACCAGGAACTTACAGGATTTCAACTATGGCTACACCTTC
.	TRBV28	TRBJ1-2	.	CASSLVAPNYGYTF	TGTGCCAGCAGTTTGGTTGCACCAAACTATGGCTACACCTTC
.	TRBV6-1	TRBJ1-1	TRBD1	CASSEAGQGIAEAFF	TGTGCCAGCAGTGAAGCGGGACAGGGGATCGCTGAAGCTTTCTTT
.	TRBV7-7	TRBJ2-1	.	CASSLSSGNEQFF	TGTGCCAGCAGCTTAAGTTCCGGGAATGAGCAGTTCTTC
.	TRBV3-1/TRBV3-2	TRBJ1-3	.	CASSQAQGMGGNTIYF	TGTGCCAGCAGCCAAGCCCAGGGGATGGGCGGAAACACCATATATTTT
.	TRBV18	TRBJ2-6	.	CASSRRDTPFSGANVLTF	TGTGCCAGCTCACGACGGGACACCCCCTTCTCTGGGGCCAACGTCCTGACTTTC
.	TRBV19	TRBJ1-2	.	CASRGGSSYGYTF	TGTGCCAGCCGCGGGGGCTCCTCCTATGGCTACACCTTC
.	TRBV5-6	TRBJ2-7	.	CASRRLTGPEGEQYF	TGTGCCAGCAGGCGCCTGACAGGACCCGAGGGCGAGCAGTACTTC
.	TRBV11-3	TRBJ2-7	.	CASTTPLKSYEQYF	TGTGCCAGCACCACCCCCTTGAAGTCCTACGAGCAGTACTTC
.	TRBV27	TRBJ1-1	.	CASSLYAGAEAFF	TGTGCCAGCAGTTTATACGCGGGCGCTGAAGCTTTCTTT
few	TRBV27	TRBJ2-1	.	CASTLGSGAYNEQFF	TGTGCCAGCACCCTGGGATCTGGGGCCTACAATGAGCAGTTCTTC
.	TRBV24-1	TRBJ1-4	.	CATSDPTGPNEKLFF	TGTGCCACCAGTGATCCTACGGGACCTAATGAAAAACTGTTTTTT
.	TRBV28	TRBJ2-1	TRBD2	CASSLGTSGHNEQFF	TGTGCCAGTAGTCTTGGGACTAGCGGTCACAATGAGCAGTTCTTC
.	TRBV4-3	TRBJ1-1	.	CASSHGTEAFF	TGCGCCAGCAGCCACGGCACTGAAGCTTTCTTT
.	TRBV4-3	TRBJ2-7	.	CASSQEGSGYEQYF	TGCGCCAGCAGCCAAGAGGGGAGCGGCTACGAGCAGTACTTC
.	TRBV28	TRBJ2-7	.	CASSFASYEQYF	TGTGCCAGCAGTTTCGCGTCCTACGAGCAGTACTTC
.	TRBV28	TRBJ1-2	.	CATGDTYGYTF	TGTGCCACCGGGGACACCTATGGCTACACCTTC
.	TRBV5-8	TRBJ2-6	.	CASSHGQGANVLTF	TGTGCCAGCAGCCACGGTCAGGGGGCCAACGTCCTGACTTTC
.	TRBV19	TRBJ1-1	TRBD1	CASWDRENTEAFF	TGTGCCAGCTGGGACAGAGAGAACACTGAAGCTTTCTTT
.	TRBV28	TRBJ2-5	TRBD1	CASSSGQGIKTQYF	TGTGCCAGCAGTTCGGGACAGGGGATCAAGACCCAGTACTTC
.	TRBV7-8	TRBJ1-3	.	CASSLDGISGNTIYF	TGTGCCAGCAGCTTAGATGGTATCTCTGGAAACACCATATATTTT
.	TRBV6-6	TRBJ2-2	.	CAAGQGVRTGELFF	TGTGCCGCCGGGCAGGGAGTGCGCACCGGGGAGCTGTTTTTT
.	TRBV2	TRBJ1-6	.	CAGQQESSYNSPLHF	TGTGCCGGACAACAGGAGAGCTCCTATAATTCACCCCTCCACTTT